The 27 T cell receptor beta chains listed next were all sequenced from one sample in a study of T cells in Graves' hyperthyroidism and ophthalmopathy. RNA transcripts gave rise to amplified TCR beta CDR3 regions. Using the HTBI primer set, a first-round RT-PCR was run on the TCR CDR3. MiXCR, applied by TCRdb to the multiplex PCR reads, yields one record per CDR3 protein. This table has 250,000 to 300,000 distinct CDR3 sequences, roughly an eighth appearing once. Material for sequencing was blood. All receptors derive from a woman in her thirties or forties with Graves' hyperthyroidism.

V is TRBV13 and J is TRBJ2-1; 14 nucleotides agree with TRBD2. CDR3 size: 16 residues. The V gene's germline CDR1 is PRHDT and CDR2 FYEKMQ (reference sequence). The J segment lost 9 bases and the V segment lost 7 bases, leaving 11 bases of the junction unmatched. In DNA, the CDR3 is TGTGCCAGCATCCCTCGGACTAGCGGGAGGTACGTTGAGCAGTTCTTC. It translates to CASIPRTSGRYVEQFF.

The chain is built from TRBV9 and TRBJ2-2, with D possibly TRBD2 on 6 matching bases. Germline assignment: CDR1 SGDLS and CDR2 YYNGEE. The CDR3 runs to 18 residues. Trimming took 6 bases from V and 7 from J, leaving 28 bases between them. The CDR3 DNA sequence: TGTGCCAGCAACGCAGGACGTTGGATGGGGGGTCTAGGCGGGGAGCTGTTTTTT. Translated, it gives CASNAGRWMGGLGGELFF.

In this sample, this clonotype turned up many times. The V gene is TRBV18, the J gene TRBJ2-3, with D unresolved. Trimming stripped 0 bases from V and 2 bases from J, with 9 bases between. Germline V gives CDR1 KGHSH, CDR2 LQKENI. CDR3 length: 15 residues. CDR3: CASSPPGGFTDTQYF. In DNA, the CDR3 is TGTGCCAGCTCACCACCGGGCGGCTTCACAGATACGCAGTATTTT. The full variable domain, with the rest looked up from reference TRBV18 and TRBJ2-3, is NAGVMQNPRHLVRRRGQEARLRCSPMKGHSHVYWYRQLPEEGLKFMVYLQKENIIDESGMPKERFSAEFPKEGPSILRIQQVVRGDSAAYFCASSPPGGFTDTQYFGPGTRLTVL.

Comment on this clonotype: An end of the junction does not agree with germline; a read error may underlie this. The chain has TRBV6-1 and TRBJ2-3, with 8 bases aligning to TRBD2. The CDR3 is 14 residues long. Germline CDR1 MNHNS, CDR2 SASEGT. DNA of the CDR3: TGTGCCGGCAGTCTACGGGGGACTAGAGATACGCAGTATTTT. It encodes CAGSLRGTRDTQYF.

This clonotype came up many times. The chain joins TRBV6-1 to TRBJ2-3; D tentatively reads TRBD1 or TRBD2 (5 bases each). Trimming pared 8 bases from V and 4 bases from J, leaving 10 bases between. Germline CDR1 and CDR2: MNHNS and SASEGT. CDR3 length: 12 amino acids. The CDR3 sequence: CASGRGPDTQYF. CDR3 sequence (DNA): TGTGCCAGCGGTAGGGGACCAGATACGCAGTATTTT.

Concerning this clonotype itself: This could be a read error, since a much larger clone is one nucleotide away. V is TRBV6-1 and J is TRBJ1-1, with TRBD1 as a possible D gene (6 bases). V was cut by 3 bases and J by 5 bases, with 13 bases left in between. Germline V gene lookup returns CDR1 MNHNS and CDR2 SASEGT. The CDR3 sequence is 14 residues long. Here the CDR3 reads CASSEYREGTEAFF. CDR3 bases: TGTGCCAGCAGTGAGTACAGGGAGGGAACTGAAGCTTTCTTT.

This sequence joins TRBV28 and TRBJ2-3; D remains ambiguous. This CDR3 is 13 amino acids long. V gave up 5 bases and J gave up 0 bases, with 6 bases separating them. In germline, CDR1 is MDHEN, CDR2 SYDVKM. DNA for the CDR3: TGTGCCAGCAGTAATCCGAGCACAGATACGCAGTATTTT. Amino acid sequence: CASSNPSTDTQYF.

The chain employs TRBV20-1 and TRBJ2-5; 7 bases are shared with TRBD2. Germline-derived CDR1 and CDR2 are DFQATT and SNEGSKA (reference sequence). The CDR3 consists of 14 residues. Trimming cost V 4 bases and J 2 bases; bases outside gene matches: 7. CDR3: CSATVSSGQETQYF. The CDR3 DNA sequence: TGCAGTGCTACCGTTTCTAGCGGACAAGAGACCCAGTACTTC.

This clonotype has ten or more counts. The chain combines TRBV2 with TRBJ2-7, with unresolved D. This CDR3 comprises 11 residues. V was pared by 3 bases and J by 5 bases, with 5 bases between. Germline assignment: CDR1 SNHLY and CDR2 FYNNEI. The chain's CDR3 is CASSDYHEQYF. CDR3 DNA: TGTGCCAGCAGTGACTACCACGAGCAGTACTTC.

As for this clonotype: Mismatch with germline at one junction end may stem from a read error. The chain employs TRBV30 and TRBJ2-2; D is perhaps TRBD1 or TRBD2 (5 bases each). This CDR3 contains 15 residues. Germline lookup yields CDR1 GTSNPN and CDR2 SVGIG (reference sequence). CDR3 residues: CAWSVKGQDTGELVF. CDR3 DNA: TGTGCCTGGAGTGTAAAGGGGCAGGACACCGGGGAGCTGGTTTTT.

This clonotype was detected many times. The chain recombines TRBV12-3 or TRBV12-4 with TRBJ2-3; D uncertain. CDR3 length: 11 amino acids. V lost 3 bases and J lost 7, with 5 bases in between. CDR3 DNA sequence: TGTGCCAGCAGTTTGCGAAATACGCAGTATTTT. Translating gives CASSLRNTQYF.

Concerning this clonotype itself: Possible read error: a much larger clone is one base away. The gene calls are TRBV20-1 and TRBJ1-4; D is undetermined. Trimming took 0 bases from V and 7 from J, leaving 15 bases between them. The CDR3 extends over 15 amino acids. Germline V gene data show CDR1 as DFQATT and CDR2 as SNEGSKA (reference sequence). The CDR3 spells CSAREAAILSEKLFF. The CDR3 coding sequence is TGCAGTGCTAGAGAAGCCGCTATCCTCAGTGAAAAACTGTTTTTT.

The chain uses TRBV7-6 and TRBJ2-3, with 9 bases aligning to TRBD2. This CDR3 is built from 15 residues. In germline, CDR1 is SGHVS, CDR2 FNYEAQ. The J segment lost 11 bases and the V segment lost 4 bases, leaving 13 bases of the junction unmatched. The DNA of the CDR3 is TGTGCCAGCAGCTCCAGTGGGGTTAGCGGGAGTGTGCAGTATTTT. Amino acids: CASSSSGVSGSVQYF.

The chain combines TRBV29-1 with TRBJ2-3; D remains unclear. The CDR3 has 15 amino acids. Per the germline V gene, CDR1 is SQVTM and CDR2 is ANQGSEA. Trimming pared 0 bases from V and 0 bases from J, leaving 10 bases between. CDR3 amino acids: CSVEDSPVSTDTQYF. CDR3 bases: TGCAGCGTTGAAGATTCCCCCGTTAGCACAGATACGCAGTATTTT.

This clonotype was counted many times. The chain couples TRBV20-1 to TRBJ1-2; 8 bases fit TRBD1. The CDR3 is made up of 14 amino acids. Germline V gene lookup returns CDR1 DFQATT and CDR2 SNEGSKA (reference sequence). The V segment lost 3 bases and the J segment 3 bases; nucleotides outside the gene matches: 6. The CDR3 region is CSASGQGKHYGYTF. CDR3 nucleotide sequence: TGCAGTGCTAGTGGACAGGGAAAACACTATGGCTACACCTTC.

The sample holds many counts of this clonotype. The V gene is TRBV20-1, the J gene TRBJ2-3; D possibly corresponds to TRBD2 (6 bases). Trimming removed 0 bases from V and 5 bases from J, with 12 bases in between. Germline V CDR1 and CDR2: DFQATT, SNEGSKA (reference sequence). This CDR3 is 14 amino acids long. The CDR3, as DNA: TGCAGTGCTAGAGATAGGAGGGGCATAGATACGCAGTATTTT. Translated: CSARDRRGIDTQYF.

This clonotype was counted ten times or more. The V call is TRBV7-9, the J call TRBJ2-7; the D gene is possibly TRBD2 (6 bases). Germline lookup yields CDR1 SEHNR and CDR2 FQNEAQ (reference sequence). Trimming pared 5 bases from V and 6 bases from J, leaving 14 bases between. CDR3 length: 13 residues. CDR3: CASSRSVGGEQYF. DNA for the CDR3: TGTGCCAGCAGCCGCAGTGTGGGGGGCGAGCAGTACTTC. Variable domain in full (rest from reference TRBV7-9 and TRBJ2-7): DTGVSQNPRHKITKRGQNVTFRCDPISEHNRLYWYRQTLGQGPEFLTYFQNEAQLEKSRLLSDRFSAERPKGSFSTLEIQRTEQGDSAMYLCASSRSVGGEQYFGPGTRLTVT.

This clonotype was detected many times. The chain links TRBV6-1 to TRBJ2-7, with 7 bases fitting TRBD1. Germline values: CDR1 MNHNS, CDR2 SASEGT. V lost 4 bases and J lost 2; bases outside the gene matches: 5. This CDR3 is 14 amino acids long. The CDR3 sequence is CASSGQGPPYEQYF. The CDR3 DNA sequence: TGTGCCAGCAGTGGACAGGGTCCACCCTACGAGCAGTACTTC.

This clonotype was seen a handful of times. V gene TRBV6-6 combines with J gene TRBJ1-3, with TRBD1 as a possible D gene (6 bases). CDR1 MNHNY and CDR2 SVGAGI come from the germline V gene (reference sequence). Trimming cost V 2 bases and J 3 bases, with 14 bases left between them. This CDR3 is built from 16 residues. CDR3 sequence: CASSYNGGASGNTIYF. The CDR3 DNA reads TGTGCCAGCAGTTACAATGGGGGGGCAAGTGGAAACACCATATATTTT.

This clonotype was recorded at least ten times. The chain recombines TRBV20-1 with TRBJ1-4; D is possibly TRBD1 (6 bases). The CDR3 has 16 residues. Trimming cost V 1 base and J 0 bases, with 12 bases left between them. Germline CDR1 and CDR2: DFQATT and SNEGSKA (reference sequence). The CDR3 is CSARGGALSTNEKLFF. CDR3 bases: TGCAGTGCTAGAGGGGGGGCCCTATCAACTAATGAAAAACTGTTTTTT.

The sample holds many counts of this clonotype. The rearrangement links TRBV7-9 to TRBJ2-7, with TRBD1 as a possible D gene (5 bases). Germline V gene sequence: CDR1 SEHNR, CDR2 FQNEAQ (reference sequence). The CDR3 runs to 14 residues. Trimming shortened V by 5 bases and J by 0 bases, and 11 bases separated the two germline ends. The CDR3 DNA follows: TGTGCCAGCAGCGGAACAGGATTCTCCTACGAGCAGTACTTC. Its translation: CASSGTGFSYEQYF.

This clonotype appeared many times. The chain carries TRBV6-1 and TRBJ2-5; TRBD1 aligns across 8 bases. CDR3 size: 13 residues. Germline V gene lookup returns CDR1 MNHNS and CDR2 SASEGT. After removal of 8 bases from V and 6 bases from J, the junction contained 8 bases not matched to a gene. The CDR3 DNA reads TGTGCCAGCTCTTCTGGACAGGGAAAGACCCAGTACTTC. This gives the protein CASSSGQGKTQYF.

This clonotype was seen at least ten times. The V gene is TRBV6-1, the J gene TRBJ1-4; 11 bases fit TRBD1. This CDR3 is built from 15 residues. The germline gives CDR1 MNHNS, CDR2 SASEGT. V lost 5 bases to trimming and J lost 8 bases; unmatched junction nucleotides: 7. The CDR3, as DNA: TGTGCCAGCAGTCGGACCGGGACAGGGGGAGAAAAACTGTTTTTT. Its translation: CASSRTGTGGEKLFF.

This clonotype has ten or more counts. The chain is built from TRBV2 and TRBJ2-7; D is unresolved. CDR3 length: 13 residues. Between the trimmed V and J ends, which lost 4 bases and 2 bases, there was a span of 9 bases. Germline lookup yields CDR1 SNHLY and CDR2 FYNNEI. The CDR3 DNA is TGTGCCAGCAGTGTGGCCGGCGCCTACGAGCAGTACTTC. The encoded protein is CASSVAGAYEQYF.

This clonotype turned up a few times. V is TRBV7-2 and J is TRBJ2-7; D not certain. Germline values: CDR1 SGHTA, CDR2 FQGNSA. Trimming removed 2 bases from V and 5 bases from J, with 7 bases in between. This CDR3 has 12 residues. The CDR3 DNA sequence: TGTGCCAGCAGCTTACTCAGGAACGAGCAGTACTTC. Translating it yields CASSLLRNEQYF. Full variable domain (missing parts from reference TRBV7-2 and TRBJ2-7): GAGVSQSPSNKVTEKGKDVELRCDPISGHTALYWYRQSLGQGLEFLIYFQGNSAPDKSGLPSDRFSAERTGGSVSTLTIQRTQQEDSAVYLCASSLLRNEQYFGPGTRLTVT.

The chain joins TRBV12-3 or TRBV12-4 to TRBJ2-1; 7 bases line up with TRBD2. With 6 bases clipped from V and 7 bases from J, the junction kept 15 bases outside the gene matches. This CDR3 has 16 amino acids. CDR3 region: CASSHTQGGSTNEQFF. DNA for the CDR3: TGTGCCAGCAGCCACACCCAGGGCGGGAGTACGAATGAGCAGTTCTTC.

The chain has TRBV10-3 and TRBJ2-5; 11 nucleotides align to TRBD1. Germline lookup yields CDR1 ENHRY and CDR2 SYGVKD. This CDR3 has 16 residues. The ends lost 10 bases at V and 1 base at J; junction bases unmatched: 11. The CDR3 loop is CASWTGGSVSQETQYF. The DNA of the CDR3 is TGTGCCAGCTGGACAGGGGGCTCCGTAAGCCAAGAGACCCAGTACTTC.